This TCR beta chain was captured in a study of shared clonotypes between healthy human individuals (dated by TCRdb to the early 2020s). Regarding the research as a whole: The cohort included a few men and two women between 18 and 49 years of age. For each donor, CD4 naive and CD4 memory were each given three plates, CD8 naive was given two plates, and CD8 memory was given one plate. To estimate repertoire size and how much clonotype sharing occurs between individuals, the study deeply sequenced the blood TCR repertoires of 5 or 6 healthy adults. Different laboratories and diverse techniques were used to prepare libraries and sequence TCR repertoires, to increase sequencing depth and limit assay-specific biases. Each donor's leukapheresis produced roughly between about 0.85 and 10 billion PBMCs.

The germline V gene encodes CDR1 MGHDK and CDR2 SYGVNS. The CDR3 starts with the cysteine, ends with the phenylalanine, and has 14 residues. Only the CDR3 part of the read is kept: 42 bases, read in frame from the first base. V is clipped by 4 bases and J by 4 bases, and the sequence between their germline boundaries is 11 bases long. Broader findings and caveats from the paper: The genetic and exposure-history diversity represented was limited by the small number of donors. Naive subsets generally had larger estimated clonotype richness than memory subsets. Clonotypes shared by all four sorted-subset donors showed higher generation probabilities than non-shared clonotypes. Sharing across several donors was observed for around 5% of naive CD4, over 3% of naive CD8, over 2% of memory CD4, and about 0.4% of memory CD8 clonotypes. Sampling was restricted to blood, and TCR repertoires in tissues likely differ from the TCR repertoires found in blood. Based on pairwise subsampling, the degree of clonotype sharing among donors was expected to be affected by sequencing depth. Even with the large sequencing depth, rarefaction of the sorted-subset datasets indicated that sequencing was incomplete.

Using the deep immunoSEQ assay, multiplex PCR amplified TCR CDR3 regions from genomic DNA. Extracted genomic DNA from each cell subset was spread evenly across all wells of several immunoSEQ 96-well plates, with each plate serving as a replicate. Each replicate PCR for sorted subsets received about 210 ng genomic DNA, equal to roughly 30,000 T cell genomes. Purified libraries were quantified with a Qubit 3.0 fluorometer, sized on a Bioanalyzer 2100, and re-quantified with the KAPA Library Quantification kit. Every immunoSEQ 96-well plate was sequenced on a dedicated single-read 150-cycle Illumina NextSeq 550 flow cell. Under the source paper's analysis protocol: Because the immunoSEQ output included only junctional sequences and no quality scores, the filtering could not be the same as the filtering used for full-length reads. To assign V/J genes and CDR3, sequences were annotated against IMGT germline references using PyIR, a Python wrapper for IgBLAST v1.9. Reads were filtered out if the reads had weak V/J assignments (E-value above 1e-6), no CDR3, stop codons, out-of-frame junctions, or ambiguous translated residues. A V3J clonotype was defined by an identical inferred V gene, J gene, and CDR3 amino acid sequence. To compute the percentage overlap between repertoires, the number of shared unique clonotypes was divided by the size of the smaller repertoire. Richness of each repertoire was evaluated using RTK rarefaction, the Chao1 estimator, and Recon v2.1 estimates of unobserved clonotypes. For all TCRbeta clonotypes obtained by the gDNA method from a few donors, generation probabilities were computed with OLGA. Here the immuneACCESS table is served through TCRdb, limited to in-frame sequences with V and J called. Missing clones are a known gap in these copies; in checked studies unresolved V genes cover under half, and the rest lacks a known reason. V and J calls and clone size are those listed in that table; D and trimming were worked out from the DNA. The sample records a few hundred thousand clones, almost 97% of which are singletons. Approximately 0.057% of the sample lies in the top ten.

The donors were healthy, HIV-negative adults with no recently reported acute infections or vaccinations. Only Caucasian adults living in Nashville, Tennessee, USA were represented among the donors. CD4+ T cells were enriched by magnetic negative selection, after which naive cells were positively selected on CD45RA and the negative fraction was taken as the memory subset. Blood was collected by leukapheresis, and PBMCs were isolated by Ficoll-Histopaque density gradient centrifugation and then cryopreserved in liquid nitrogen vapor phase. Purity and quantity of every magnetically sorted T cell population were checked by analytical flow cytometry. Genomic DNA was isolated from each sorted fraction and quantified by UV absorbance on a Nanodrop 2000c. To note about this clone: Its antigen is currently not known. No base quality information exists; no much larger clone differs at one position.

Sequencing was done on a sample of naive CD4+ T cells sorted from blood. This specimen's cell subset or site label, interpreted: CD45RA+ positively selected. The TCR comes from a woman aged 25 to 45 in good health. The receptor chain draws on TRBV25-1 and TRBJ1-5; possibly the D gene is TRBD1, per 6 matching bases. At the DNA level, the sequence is TGTGCCAGCAGTGCCCAGGGGTCGAATCAGCCCCAGCATTTT. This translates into CASSAQGSNQPQHF. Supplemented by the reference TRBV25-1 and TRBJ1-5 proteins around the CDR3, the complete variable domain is EADIYQTPRYLVIGTGKKITLECSQTMGHDKMYWYQQDPGMELHLIHYSYGVNSTEKGDLSSESTVSRIRTEHFPLTLESARPSHTSQYLCASSAQGSNQPQHFGDGTRLSIL.